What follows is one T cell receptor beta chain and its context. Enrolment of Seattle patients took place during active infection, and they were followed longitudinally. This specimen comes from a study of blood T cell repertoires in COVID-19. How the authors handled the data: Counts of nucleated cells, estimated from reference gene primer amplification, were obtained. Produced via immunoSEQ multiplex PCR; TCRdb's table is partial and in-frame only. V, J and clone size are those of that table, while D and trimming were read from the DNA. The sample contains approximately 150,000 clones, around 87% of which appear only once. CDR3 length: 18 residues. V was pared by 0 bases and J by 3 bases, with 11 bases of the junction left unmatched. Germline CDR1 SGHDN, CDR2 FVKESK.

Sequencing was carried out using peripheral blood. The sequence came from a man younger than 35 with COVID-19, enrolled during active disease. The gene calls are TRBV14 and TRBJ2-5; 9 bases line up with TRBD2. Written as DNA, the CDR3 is TGTGCCAGCAGCCAAGATTGGTCCCTAGCGGGACCAAAAGAGACCCAGTACTTC. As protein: CASSQDWSLAGPKETQYF.